Described below is a single T cell receptor beta chain sequence and its context. In assigning cohorts, the study relied on participant-reported clinical history. Donors of Cohort 3 who recovered were those that had two negative PCRs, clearance, or symptom resolution. The source of the sample is a study of blood T cell repertoires in COVID-19. The wider study: The study drew acute and convalescent COVID-19 samples from the United States, Italy and Spain.

V shed 5 bases and J 7 bases; nucleotides not matched to a gene: 8. CDR1 and CDR2 (germline): SGHTA, FQGNSA. This CDR3 is 14 amino acids long. Clones were sequenced by immunoSEQ multiplex PCR, and TCRdb holds only the in-frame ones, with some missing. The sample lists more than 200,000 clones, about nine tenths occurring once. Sequenced sample: PBMCs or T cells enriched from blood (not recorded which). The J gene is TRBJ2-3, the V gene TRBV7-2, with 8 bases identical to TRBD1. The sequence was obtained from a man aged 40-50 years who had recovered from COVID-19. This chain's CDR3 is CASSTRTGSNTQYF. DNA of the CDR3: TGTGCCAGCAGCACAAGGACAGGGAGTAATACGCAGTATTTT.